This T cell receptor (beta chain) was obtained from a study of human thymus T cells. Study-level findings and limits: Apparent skewing of V and J gene usage characterized both thymic and blood repertoires. What related research reported was that thymic repertoires overlapped highly among unrelated individuals.

Measured with immunoSEQ multiplex PCR; TCRdb has only the in-frame clones, and not every one. The sample lists some 80,000 clones, roughly 96% occurring once. Corrective cardiac surgery supplied the resected thymus tissue. Donors were healthy Finnish babies undergoing corrective operations for congenital heart defects. CDR1 and CDR2 (germline): LGHNA, YSLEER. Germline trimming cut 5 bases from V and 3 bases from J; bases unmatched to any gene: 2. This CDR3 contains 13 residues. A note on this clone: Its antigen is not known.

The gene calls are TRBV4-3 and TRBJ1-1, with 8 bases lining up with TRBD1. The sequence was collected from a boy younger than two with a congenital heart defect but otherwise immunologically healthy. The source material was thymus tissue. The CDR3 DNA sequence: TGCGCCAGCAGCGAGGACAGGGACACTGAAGCTTTCTTT. Translation: CASSEDRDTEAFF.